This TCR beta chain is from a study of CD4 T cells in relation to SARS-CoV-2 and coronaviruses. On the study more broadly: After 10 days of antigen culture, PBMC TCR beta CDR3s were sequenced.

Repertoires were generated with immunoSEQ multiplex PCR, while TCRdb's copy carries only in-frame clones and drops some. The sample holds 30,000 or so clones; over 60% are singletons and the top ten take approximately 22%. CD4+ T cells from unexposed donors were obtained before the COVID-19 pandemic (2011-2018). After more than eight days of culture, CD4+ T cells were isolated. Unexposed-donor CD4+ T cells were probed with SARS-CoV-2 S/N and four cold-coronavirus spikes, cells permitting. Cultures received half-medium IL-2 refreshes on days 3 and 7. On this clone itself: What it recognizes is unknown.

V lost 0 bases, J lost 2 bases, and 7 bases lay in between. The V gene's germline CDR1 is MGHDK and CDR2 SYGVNS. There are 14 residues in the CDR3. The sample comprised CD4+ T cells from PBMCs, cultured in vitro. This chain uses TRBV25-1 with TRBJ1-2; D gene ambiguous. This sequence was found in a human donor in good health. The CDR3 nucleotides are TGTGCCAGCAGTGAATATAACAGAAACTATGGCTACACCTTC. It codes for CASSEYNRNYGYTF.